This T cell receptor (beta chain) was retrieved from a study of PD-1 blockade in classical Hodgkin lymphoma. Every patient was affected by relapse after autologous stem cell transplantation, while exposure to brentuximab vedotin was not uniform. In regard to this clone: Its antigen is as yet unknown.

Generated by immunoSEQ multiplex PCR, the TCRdb table keeps only in-frame clones and is missing some. The sample has under 75,000 clones; more than 75% are singletons. Study-level results: Complete responders started with a diversity level that resembled newly diagnosed patients at baseline. Diminished baseline TCR diversity has been reported in newly diagnosed patients relative to healthy donors.

Trimming removed 3 bases from V and 8 bases from J, with 14 bases in between. Germline-derived CDR1 and CDR2 are LNHNV and YYDKDF (reference sequence). The CDR3 sequence is 15 residues long. This sequence joins TRBV15 and TRBJ1-6; maybe TRBD1 (6 bases). The clonotype was recovered from a human donor with classical Hodgkin lymphoma. This specimen consisted of peripheral blood mononuclear cells (PBMCs), obtained before the second cycle of nivolumab. The CDR3 coding sequence is TGTGCCACCAGCAGGACCCCAGGGGTAGATTCACCCCTCCACTTT. This translates into CATSRTPGVDSPLHF.